This T cell receptor beta chain emerged from a study of blood T cell repertoires in COVID-19. Study overall: COVID-19 samples, acute and convalescent, were from the United States, Italy and Spain. Sample material is recorded as cDNA or gDNA derived from T cells, B-cell-depleted T cells, or PBMCs.

In the study's own analysis: Amplification with reference gene primers provided the estimates of nucleated cell counts. Method: immunoSEQ multiplex PCR; TCRdb's copy keeps in-frame clones and lacks some. V, J and clone size derive from that table, while D and trimming were established from the DNA sequence. Seen here are 69,000 or so clones, around 90% observed once, and the top ten hold approximately 5.8%. Germline lookup yields CDR1 GTSNPN and CDR2 SVGIG (reference sequence). This CDR3 is built from 14 residues. V lost 3 bases to trimming and J lost 5 bases; unmatched junction nucleotides: 7. Input material: peripheral blood. The clonotype originates from a man aged 50-59 years with acute or convalescent COVID-19. The V and J genes are TRBV30 and TRBJ2-7; TRBD2 aligns across 10 bases. In DNA, the CDR3 is TGTGCCTGGAGGGGAGCGGGAGGGGTCAACGAGCAGTACTTC. Its protein product is CAWRGAGGVNEQYF.